This entry features one T cell receptor (beta chain) sequence. Authors' processing steps: Cell counts per sample came from amplifying reference gene primers. Some clones are missing from TCRdb's copy, which holds only in-frame ones; the method was immunoSEQ multiplex PCR. V, J and clone size are taken as reported in that table, and D and trimming were inferred from the DNA itself. The repertoire holds some 250,000 clones, with about 90% as singletons. The data originate from a study of blood T cell repertoires in COVID-19. Looking at the study overall: The analysed material was cDNA or gDNA that came from T cells, B-cell-depleted T cells, or PBMCs.

Individuals drawn from about 26 US areas were about 18 to 100 years old. V was clipped by 0 bases and J by 3 bases, with 12 bases between them. This CDR3 contains 15 residues. Germline V gene lookup returns CDR1 SGHRS and CDR2 YFSETQ. This TCR was recovered from a human donor in a cohort exposed to, infected with or recovered from COVID-19 (not recorded which). The donor label of this sample is uncertain. Specimen: PBMCs or T cells enriched from blood (not recorded which). The chain couples TRBV5-1 to TRBJ1-1; possible D gene TRBD1, 5 bases. CDR3 loop: CASSLAGVRYTEAFF. In DNA form, the CDR3 reads TGCGCCAGCAGCTTGGCGGGGGTTCGATACACTGAAGCTTTCTTT.